The clone carrying this TCR beta chain came up once. Its matching antigen is unknown. Sorting from PBMCs produced CD4+ and CD8+ T cells. The sample is drawn from a study of CD8+ T cells in alopecia areata. General study points: Patients showed less clear TCR sequence sharing than mice, possibly partly because of HLA diversity.

Sequencing templates came from extracted RNA that was reverse transcribed into cDNA. The assay was immunoSEQ multiplex PCR, and TCRdb's table has in-frame clones only and misses some. The sample yields 150,000 to 200,000 clones, 59% seen once. The CDR3 runs to 14 residues. The V gene lost 6 bases and the J gene lost 3 bases, with 9 bases spanning the gap. The germline V gene encodes CDR1 MNHEY and CDR2 SVGAGI. The sequencing here drew on CD4+ T cells sorted from blood, taken at week 0. This receptor was identified in a human donor with alopecia areata. The rearrangement links TRBV6-5 to TRBJ2-6; D is perhaps TRBD1 (6 bases). The CDR3 DNA follows: TGTGCCAGCAGACAGGGTGGTGGGGCCAACGTCCTGACTTTC. Its translation is CASRQGGGANVLTF.